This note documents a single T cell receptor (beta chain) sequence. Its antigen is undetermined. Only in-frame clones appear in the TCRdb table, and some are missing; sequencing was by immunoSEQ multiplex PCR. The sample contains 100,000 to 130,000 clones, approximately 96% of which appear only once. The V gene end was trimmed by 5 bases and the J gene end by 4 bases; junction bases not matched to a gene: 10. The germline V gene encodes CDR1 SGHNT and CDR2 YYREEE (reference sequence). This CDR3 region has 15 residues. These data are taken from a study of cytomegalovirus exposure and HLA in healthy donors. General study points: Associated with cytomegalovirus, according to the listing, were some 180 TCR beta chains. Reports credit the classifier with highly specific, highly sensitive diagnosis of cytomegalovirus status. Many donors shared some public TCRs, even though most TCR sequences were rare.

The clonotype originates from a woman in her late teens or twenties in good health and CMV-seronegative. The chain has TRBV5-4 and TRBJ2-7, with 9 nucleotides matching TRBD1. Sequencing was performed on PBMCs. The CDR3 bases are TGTGCCAGCAGTTCCCTCGGGACAGGGAGGTACGAGCAGTACTTC. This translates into CASSSLGTGRYEQYF.